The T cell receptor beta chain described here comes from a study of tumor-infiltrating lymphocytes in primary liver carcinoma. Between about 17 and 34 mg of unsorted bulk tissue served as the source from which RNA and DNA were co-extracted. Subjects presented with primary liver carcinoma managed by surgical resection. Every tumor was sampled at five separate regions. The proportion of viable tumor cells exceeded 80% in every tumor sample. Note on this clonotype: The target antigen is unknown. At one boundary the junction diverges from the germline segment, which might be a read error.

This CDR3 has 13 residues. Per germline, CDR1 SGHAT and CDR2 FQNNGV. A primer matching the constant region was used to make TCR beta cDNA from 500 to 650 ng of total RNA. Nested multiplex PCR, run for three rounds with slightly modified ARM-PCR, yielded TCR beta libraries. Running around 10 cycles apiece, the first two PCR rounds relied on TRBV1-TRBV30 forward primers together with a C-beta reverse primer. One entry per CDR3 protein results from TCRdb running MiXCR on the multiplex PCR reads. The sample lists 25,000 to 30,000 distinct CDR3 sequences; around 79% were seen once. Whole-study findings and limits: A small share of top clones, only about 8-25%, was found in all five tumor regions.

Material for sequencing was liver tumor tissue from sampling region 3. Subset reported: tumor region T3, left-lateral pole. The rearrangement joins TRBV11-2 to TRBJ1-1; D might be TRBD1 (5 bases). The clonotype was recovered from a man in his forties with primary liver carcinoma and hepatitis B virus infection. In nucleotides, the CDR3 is TGTGCCGGCAGATGGGGGGGGAGGACTGAAGCTTTCTTT. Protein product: CAGRWGGRTEAFF.